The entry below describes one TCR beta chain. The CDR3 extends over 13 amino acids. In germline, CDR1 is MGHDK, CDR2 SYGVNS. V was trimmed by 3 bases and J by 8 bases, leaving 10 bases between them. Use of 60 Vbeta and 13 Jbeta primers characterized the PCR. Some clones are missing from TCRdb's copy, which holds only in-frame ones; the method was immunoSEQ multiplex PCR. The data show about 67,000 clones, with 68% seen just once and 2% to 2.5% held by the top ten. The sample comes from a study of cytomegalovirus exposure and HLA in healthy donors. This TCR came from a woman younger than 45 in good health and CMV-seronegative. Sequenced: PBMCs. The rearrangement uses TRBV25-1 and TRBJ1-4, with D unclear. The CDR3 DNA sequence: TGTGCCAGCAGTGATACTAGGGAGGAAAAACTGTTTTTT. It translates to CASSDTREEKLFF.